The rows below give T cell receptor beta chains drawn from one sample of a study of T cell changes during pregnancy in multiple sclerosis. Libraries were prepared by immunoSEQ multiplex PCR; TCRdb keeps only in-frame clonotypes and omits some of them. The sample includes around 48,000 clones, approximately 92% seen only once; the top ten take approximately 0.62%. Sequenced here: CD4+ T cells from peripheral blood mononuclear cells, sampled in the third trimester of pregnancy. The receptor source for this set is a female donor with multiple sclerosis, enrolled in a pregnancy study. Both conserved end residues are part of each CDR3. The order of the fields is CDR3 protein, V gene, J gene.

CDR3aa: CASSLGTAYTDTQYF
v_gene: TRBV7-6
j_gene: TRBJ2-3

CDR3aa: CASRRPGTSGYEQYF
v_gene: TRBV6-5
j_gene: TRBJ2-7

CDR3aa: CAWSVTGNHEQYF
v_gene: TRBV30
j_gene: TRBJ2-7

CDR3aa: CSVDAGTGFGEQYF
v_gene: TRBV29-1
j_gene: TRBJ2-7

CDR3aa: CASSIEWGRLNTEAFF
v_gene: TRBV19
j_gene: TRBJ1-1

CDR3aa: CASSLLRGGSGNTIYF
v_gene: TRBV7-2
j_gene: TRBJ1-3

CDR3aa: CSVSGTSTNQPQHF
v_gene: TRBV29-1
j_gene: TRBJ1-5

CDR3aa: CASSTAGTSGSVQYF
v_gene: TRBV5-1
j_gene: TRBJ2-7

CDR3aa: CASKREGLINEQFF
v_gene: TRBV19
j_gene: TRBJ2-1

CDR3aa: CASSQEMGEGRGNTIYF
v_gene: TRBV4-2
j_gene: TRBJ1-3

CDR3aa: CASSVEFQGLETTDTQYF
v_gene: TRBV9
j_gene: TRBJ2-3

CDR3aa: CASSPPSRGTEAFF
v_gene: TRBV9
j_gene: TRBJ1-1

CDR3aa: CAISESRTRNFNEQFF
v_gene: TRBV10-3
j_gene: TRBJ2-1

CDR3aa: CASSGSGGELNYGYTF
v_gene: TRBV5-1
j_gene: TRBJ1-2

CDR3aa: CASSTWTSGRALHEQFF
v_gene: TRBV2
j_gene: TRBJ2-1

CDR3aa: CASSQESTNTGELFF
v_gene: TRBV4-2
j_gene: TRBJ2-2